Listed below are T cell receptor beta chains from one sample, sequenced in a study of read filtering for tumor transcriptome and immune sequencing. TCRdb processed the reads anew with MiXCR; each CDR3 protein has one entry. Here the sample spans roughly 25,000 distinct CDR3 sequences, 13% to 15% being singletons. Sequenced sample: a population of CD138-negative cells sorted from bone marrow. The receptors were gathered from a donor over 35 with multiple myeloma. The CDR3 runs from the conserved cysteine through the conserved F or W. A D gene is named only where the DNA matches it firmly. Clone sizes are given selectively: once, few, many, or a class where the clone is expanded.

j_call v_call d_call clone_size cdr3_aa cdr3_nt
TRBJ1-1 TRBV30 . few CASPKPGAKTEAFF TGTGCCTCGCCGAAGCCGGGGGCGAAGACTGAAGCTTTCTTT
TRBJ1-3 TRBV27 . many CASSSQARSGNTIYF TGTGCCAGCAGTTCCCAGGCGCGATCTGGAAACACCATATATTTT
TRBJ2-1 TRBV5-6 . many CASSPDYNEQFF TGTGCCAGCAGCCCAGATTACAATGAGCAGTTCTTC
TRBJ2-7 TRBV12-3/TRBV12-4 TRBD1 . CASSPDRDEQYF TGTGCCAGCAGCCCTGACAGGGACGAGCAGTACTTC
TRBJ2-5 TRBV20-1 TRBD1 many CSAPGQTQETQYF TGCAGTGCCCCGGGACAGACTCAAGAGACCCAGTACTTC
TRBJ2-7 TRBV28 TRBD1 few CASRGQALYEQYF TGTGCCAGCAGGGGACAGGCCCTCTACGAGCAGTACTTC
TRBJ2-5 TRBV5-1 TRBD2 many CASSPGTIKQETQYF TGCGCCAGCAGCCCTGGGACTATTAAGCAAGAGACCCAGTACTTC
TRBJ2-5 TRBV6-2/TRBV6-3 TRBD2 many CASSPGTSGFGQETQYF TGTGCCAGCAGTCCCGGGACTAGCGGATTCGGTCAAGAGACCCAGTACTTC
TRBJ2-1 TRBV9 TRBD2 medium-sized CASSVDPSGRLVVEQFF TGTGCCAGCAGCGTAGATCCCAGCGGGAGATTAGTGGTTGAGCAGTTCTTC
TRBJ2-7 TRBV12-3/TRBV12-4 TRBD2 . CASGRGLQSYGQYF TGCGCCAGCGGGAGGGGGCTTCAAAGCTACGGGCAGTACTTC
TRBJ2-3 TRBV7-8 TRBD1 . CASSLVGTGNTQYF TGTGCCAGCAGCTTAGTTGGGACAGGCAACACGCAGTATTTT
TRBJ1-2 TRBV20-1 . many CSARDWRVDNYGYTF TGCAGTGCTAGAGATTGGAGGGTGGACAACTATGGCTACACCTTC
TRBJ2-1 TRBV12-3/TRBV12-4 . few CASSLTERNNEQFF TGTGCCAGCAGTTTAACCGAGCGGAACAATGAGCAGTTCTTC
TRBJ2-1 TRBV7-2 . many CASSLEAGRYNEQFF TGTGCCAGCAGCTTAGAAGCGGGTCGTTACAATGAGCAGTTCTTC
TRBJ2-1 TRBV28 . . CASTDAYHEQFF TGTGCCAGCACGGACGCGTACCATGAGCAGTTCTTC
TRBJ2-7 TRBV7-9 TRBD1 many CASSLAGTGALYEQYF TGTGCCAGCAGCTTAGCGGGGACAGGGGCGCTCTACGAGCAGTACTTC
TRBJ2-1 TRBV30 . many CAWSPLGGKVHEQFF TGTGCCTGGAGCCCCCTGGGCGGGAAGGTCCATGAGCAGTTCTTC
TRBJ2-3 TRBV20-1 TRBD2 many CSARRGATDTQYF TGCAGTGCTAGGCGGGGGGCCACAGATACGCAGTATTTT
TRBJ1-2 TRBV7-9 . once CASSRVIDGYTF TGTGCCAGCAGCCGGGTTATCGATGGCTACACCTTC
TRBJ2-2 TRBV25-1 . many CASSDPGRTNTGELFF TGTGCCAGCAGTGACCCGGGACGGACGAACACCGGGGAGCTGTTTTTT
TRBJ2-5 TRBV10-3 . many CAISESRAGETQYF TGTGCCATCAGTGAAAGTAGGGCCGGAGAGACCCAGTACTTC
TRBJ1-5 TRBV5-1 . . CASSLMQGLYSNQPQHF TGCGCCAGCAGCTTAATGCAGGGCTTATATAGCAATCAGCCCCAGCATTTT
TRBJ1-1 TRBV2 . many CASSGRTANTEAFF TGTGCCAGCAGTGGCCGGACGGCGAACACTGAAGCTTTCTTT
TRBJ1-1 TRBV5-4 TRBD1 . CASSPDRGLTEAFF TGTGCCAGCAGTCCGGACAGGGGCCTCACTGAAGCTTTCTTT
TRBJ2-3 TRBV5-1 TRBD2 few CASSPRGDGATDTQYF TGCGCCAGCAGCCCCCGGGGGGACGGGGCAACAGATACGCAGTATTTT
TRBJ2-6 TRBV5-4 . . CASSLVGRHSGANVLTF TGTGCCAGCAGCTTGGTCGGGCGCCATTCTGGGGCCAACGTCCTGACTTTC
TRBJ1-2 TRBV19 TRBD1 few CASLGQVFNYGYTF TGTGCCAGTTTGGGACAGGTTTTTAACTATGGCTACACCTTC
TRBJ1-1 TRBV7-8 . many CASSSEGTANTEAFF TGTGCCAGCAGCTCAGAAGGGACGGCTAACACTGAAGCTTTCTTT
TRBJ2-6 TRBV2 . many CASSENRAGANVLTF TGTGCCAGCAGTGAGAACAGGGCTGGGGCCAACGTCCTGACTTTC
TRBJ2-7 TRBV28 . many CASSSGTSWEQYF TGTGCCAGCAGTTCGGGTACATCGTGGGAGCAGTACTTC
TRBJ2-1 TRBV28 TRBD2 many CASSTTASGRAYEQFF TGTGCCAGCAGTACCACTGCTAGCGGGAGGGCGTATGAGCAGTTCTTC
TRBJ2-3 TRBV7-6 . . CASSLAGGIGADTQYF TGTGCCAGCAGCTTAGCTGGCGGGATAGGTGCGGATACGCAGTATTTT
TRBJ1-1 TRBV7-2 . many CASSAKWGGNTEAFF TGTGCCAGCAGCGCTAAATGGGGGGGGAACACTGAAGCTTTCTTT
TRBJ2-1 TRBV7-7 TRBD1 many CASSLGGDRAYNEQFF TGTGCTAGCAGCTTAGGGGGGGACAGGGCTTACAATGAGCAGTTCTTC
TRBJ2-7 TRBV20-1 . few CSAWGVSSYEQYF TGCAGTGCTTGGGGGGTGAGCTCCTACGAGCAGTACTTC
TRBJ2-1 TRBV20-1 TRBD2 many CSAESGRSYNEQFF TGCAGTGCAGAAAGCGGGAGATCCTACAATGAGCAGTTCTTC
TRBJ2-7 TRBV20-1 TRBD2 many CSATPAGGPYEQYF TGCAGTGCTACCCCGGCGGGAGGGCCCTACGAGCAGTACTTC
TRBJ2-1 TRBV2 TRBD2 many CARGTTDNEQFF TGTGCCCGGGGGACTACCGACAATGAGCAGTTCTTC
TRBJ2-1 TRBV20-1 TRBD2 few CSARGPPVAGAGHEQFF TGCAGTGCTAGAGGCCCCCCTGTAGCGGGTGCCGGGCATGAGCAGTTCTTC
TRBJ1-1 TRBV12-3/TRBV12-4 TRBD1 many CASSPYPGTENTEAFF TGTGCCAGCAGTCCCTACCCCGGGACAGAGAACACTGAAGCTTTCTTT
TRBJ2-1 TRBV5-1 TRBD1 many CASSWDSYNEQFF TGCGCCAGCAGCTGGGACAGTTACAATGAGCAGTTCTTC
TRBJ1-1 TRBV7-2 TRBD1 many CASSLVGQGMGEAFF TGTGCCAGCAGCTTAGTGGGACAGGGGATGGGTGAAGCTTTCTTT
TRBJ2-5 TRBV7-9 TRBD2 many CASSYGLAETQYF TGTGCCAGCAGTTACGGACTAGCGGAGACCCAGTACTTC
TRBJ1-2 TRBV5-1 . many CASRSYNYGYTF TGCGCCAGCAGGTCCTACAACTATGGCTACACCTTC
TRBJ2-7 TRBV6-5 . many CASRKGSRDKQYF TGTGCCAGCAGGAAGGGGAGCCGAGACAAGCAGTACTTC
TRBJ2-5 TRBV11-3 TRBD2 many CASSPSSGRGETQYF TGTGCCAGCAGCCCTTCTAGCGGACGGGGGGAGACCCAGTACTTC
TRBJ2-2 TRBV20-1 . . CSARDLRSSNTGELFF TGCAGTGCTAGAGATCTGAGGAGTTCGAACACCGGGGAGCTGTTTTTT
TRBJ1-1 TRBV12-3/TRBV12-4 . many CASTRTALNTEAFF TGTGCCAGCACCAGGACTGCCTTGAACACTGAAGCTTTCTTT